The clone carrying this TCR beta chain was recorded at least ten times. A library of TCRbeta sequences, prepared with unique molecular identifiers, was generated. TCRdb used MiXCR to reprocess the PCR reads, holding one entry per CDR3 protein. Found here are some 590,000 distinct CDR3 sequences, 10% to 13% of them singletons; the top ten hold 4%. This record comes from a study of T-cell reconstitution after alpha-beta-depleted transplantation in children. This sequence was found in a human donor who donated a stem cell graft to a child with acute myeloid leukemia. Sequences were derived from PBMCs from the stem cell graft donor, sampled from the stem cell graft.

DNA for the CDR3: TGTGCCAGCAGTTTCGGACTAGCGGTCCAAGAGACCCAGTACTTC. It translates to CASSFGLAVQETQYF. V gene TRBV12-3 or TRBV12-4 combines with J gene TRBJ2-5, with 10 bases aligning to TRBD2. The CDR3 is 15 amino acids. With V trimmed by 3 bases and J by 1 base, 2 bases remained unmatched.